The sequence of this T cell receptor (beta chain) was determined in a study of glioma-infiltrating T cells after dendritic cell vaccination. All glioblastoma patients lacked an isocitrate dehydrogenase mutation. This clone was recorded only once. The target antigen is unknown. Germline assignment: CDR1 LGHNA and CDR2 YSLEER. The CDR3 loop spans 16 amino acids. Input was approximately 2 ug genomic DNA, or all available if less. Libraries were prepared by immunoSEQ multiplex PCR; TCRdb keeps only in-frame clonotypes and omits some of them. The profile shows under 100,000 clones, approximately 87% of them singletons. Overall study results and limits: Estimated pretreatment TIL content predicted outcome after dendritic cell vaccination. No direct clonality-survival link was found; a diverse polyclonal response may matter.

The source is a human donor with glioblastoma. The chain carries TRBV4-3 and TRBJ2-5; tentatively, D is TRBD1 (5 bases). The J call is doubtful: the DNA matches TRBJ2-7 better. This specimen consisted of blood, obtained before dendritic cell vaccination. The CDR3 loop is CASSLPPRTTLYEQYF. DNA for the CDR3: TGCGCCAGCAGCCTACCCCCCCGGACAACTTTATACGAGCAGTACTTC.